What follows are 13 T cell receptor beta chains derived from one specimen sequenced in a study of blood T cell repertoires in COVID-19. Only in-frame clones appear in the TCRdb table, and some are missing; sequencing was by immunoSEQ multiplex PCR. Here the sample spans roughly 430,000 clones, approximately 90% being singletons. The sample comprised PBMCs or T cells enriched from blood (not recorded which). These TCRs come from a woman under 30 who had been exposed to COVID-19.

V usage is TRBV19 and J usage is TRBJ1-5; 9 nucleotides line up with TRBD1. The V and J ends lost 4 bases and 1 base, in that order; junction bases with no gene match: 2. This CDR3 is built from 15 residues. CDR1 and CDR2 from the germline V gene are LNHDA and SQIVND (reference sequence). The CDR3 region is CASSRDRASNQPQHF. The CDR3 nucleotides read TGTGCCAGTAGTAGGGACAGGGCGAGCAATCAGCCCCAGCATTTT.

The J gene is TRBJ2-4, the V gene TRBV6-2 or TRBV6-3; possibly TRBD1 for D (6 bases). V shed 5 bases and J shed 8 bases, with 19 bases lying between them. This CDR3 is 15 amino acids long. Germline CDR1 is MNHEY and CDR2 is SVGEGT. CDR3 protein: CASSPPTGRMDIQYF. The CDR3 region has the DNA TGTGCCAGCAGTCCCCCTACAGGGAGAATGGACATTCAGTACTTC.

This rearrangement joins TRBV19 to TRBJ1-5, with a tentative D call TRBD1 (6 bases). The germline V gene has CDR1 LNHDA and CDR2 SQIVND (reference sequence). With 3 bases removed from V and 2 bases from J, the gap between germline ends came to 14 bases. This CDR3 region has 16 residues. The DNA of the CDR3 is TGTGCCAGTAGTATCGCGGGGGCTTCGGGCAATCAGCCCCAGCATTTT. Amino acids: CASSIAGASGNQPQHF.

This chain joins TRBV30 and TRBJ2-1; no clear D gene. This CDR3 comprises 11 residues. V lost 5 bases, J lost 5 bases, and 7 bases lay in between. Germline CDR1 GTSNPN, CDR2 SVGIG (reference sequence). The CDR3 nucleotides are TGTGCCTGGTTAGTGGACAATGAGCAGTTCTTC. Its protein product is CAWLVDNEQFF.

The chain carries TRBV7-2 and TRBJ1-2; 10 bases are a match to TRBD1. The CDR3 is 14 residues long. Trimming at V came to 5 bases and at J to 6 bases, leaving 6 bases not matched to a gene. The germline V gene has CDR1 SGHTA and CDR2 FQGNSA. In nucleotides, the CDR3 is TGTGCCAGCAGCATCGACAGGGGGCTCCATGGCTACACCTTC. It is translated as CASSIDRGLHGYTF.

V gene TRBV27 combines with J gene TRBJ2-7, with 10 bases fitting TRBD1. The length of the CDR3 is 16 residues. CDR1 is MNHEY and CDR2 is SMNVEV in the germline V gene (reference sequence). Trimming removed 8 bases from V and 2 bases from J; junction bases left unmatched: 12. CDR3 loop: CASALETGTGAYEQYF. The DNA of the CDR3 is TGTGCCAGCGCCCTGGAGACCGGGACAGGGGCCTACGAGCAGTACTTC.

The chain links TRBV3-1 (or the pseudogene TRBV3-2) to TRBJ2-1, with 8 bases lining up with TRBD2. The CDR3 loop spans 15 amino acids. With 5 bases clipped from V and 4 bases from J, the junction kept 7 bases outside the gene matches. The germline CDR1 and CDR2 sequences are LGHDT and YNNKEL (reference sequence). The CDR3 is CASSAGLGIYNEQFF. DNA for the CDR3: TGTGCCAGCAGCGCGGGACTAGGAATTTACAATGAGCAGTTCTTC.

Regarding this clone: An end of the junction does not agree with germline; a read error may underlie this. J is TRBJ1-2 and V is TRBV29-1, with D possibly being TRBD1 (5 bases). The germline V gene encodes CDR1 SQVTM and CDR2 ANQGSEA. CDR3 length: 12 residues. The CDR3 DNA follows: TGCAGCGTGGACACGGGGGTGGGAGGCTACGCCTTC. Its translation: CSVDTGVGGYAF.

The chain is built from TRBV25-1 and TRBJ2-5, with 7 bases identical to TRBD1. This CDR3 contains 16 residues. V lost 3 bases and J lost 6; bases outside the gene matches: 13. Per germline, CDR1 MGHDK and CDR2 SYGVNS. Here the CDR3 reads CASSDGARQGGQTQYF. CDR3 in DNA: TGTGCCAGCAGTGATGGGGCGAGACAGGGTGGGCAGACCCAGTACTTC.

J is TRBJ2-3 and V is TRBV11-1; D is unclear. Germline CDR1 SGHAT, CDR2 FQDESV (reference sequence). The CDR3 is made up of 12 amino acids. With 8 bases removed from V and 6 bases from J, the gap between germline ends came to 12 bases. The CDR3 nucleotides read TGTGCCAGCGGGCTCGCAGGTGATACGCAGTATTTT. It codes for CASGLAGDTQYF.

The chain has TRBV9 and TRBJ2-2; the match to TRBD1 covers 9 bases. The germline V gene has CDR1 SGDLS and CDR2 YYNGEE. The CDR3 spans 16 residues. V trimming: 3 bases; J trimming: 5 bases; junction bases outside the gene matches: 8. CDR3 residues: CASSEQGDRATGELFF. The CDR3, as DNA: TGTGCCAGCAGCGAACAAGGGGACAGGGCAACCGGGGAGCTGTTTTTT.

V usage is TRBV18 and J usage is TRBJ2-3; D might be TRBD2 (6 bases). The CDR3 is 16 amino acids. The V gene lost 1 base and the J gene lost 2 bases, with 13 bases spanning the gap. Germline lookup yields CDR1 KGHSH and CDR2 LQKENI. The DNA for the CDR3 is TGTGCCAGCTCACCACAAGCGGGCACCTACACAGATACGCAGTATTTT. As protein: CASSPQAGTYTDTQYF.

The gene calls are TRBV4-3 and TRBJ1-4; D not resolved. V was cut by 0 bases and J by 3 bases, with 14 bases left in between. The germline gives CDR1 LGHNA, CDR2 YSLEER. The CDR3 is 17 residues long. The CDR3 loop is CASSQDFKRSANEKLFF. CDR3 in DNA: TGCGCCAGCAGCCAAGATTTTAAACGGTCGGCTAATGAAAAACTGTTTTTT.